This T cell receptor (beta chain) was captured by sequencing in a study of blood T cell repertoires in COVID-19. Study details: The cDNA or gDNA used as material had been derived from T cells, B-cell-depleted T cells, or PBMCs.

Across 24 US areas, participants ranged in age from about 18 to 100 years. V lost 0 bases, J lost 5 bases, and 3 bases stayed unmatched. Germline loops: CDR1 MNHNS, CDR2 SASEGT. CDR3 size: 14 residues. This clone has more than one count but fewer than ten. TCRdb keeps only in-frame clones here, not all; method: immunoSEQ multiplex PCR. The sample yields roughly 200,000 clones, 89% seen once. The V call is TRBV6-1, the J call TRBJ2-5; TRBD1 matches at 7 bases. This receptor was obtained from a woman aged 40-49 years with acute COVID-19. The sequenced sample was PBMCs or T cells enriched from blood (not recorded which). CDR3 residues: CASSEADREETQYF. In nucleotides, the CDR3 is TGTGCCAGCAGTGAAGCTGACAGGGAGGAGACCCAGTACTTC.